One T cell receptor (beta chain) is described in this entry. This record belongs to a study of technical replicates of blood from a few donors. After removal of 4 bases from V and 0 bases from J, the junction contained 7 bases not matched to a gene. The CDR3 is made up of 16 amino acids. Germline CDR1 reads MDHEN; CDR2 reads SYDVKM. Using immunoSEQ multiplex PCR, the repertoire was profiled, and TCRdb retains in-frame clones only, with some absent. Here the sample spans 80,000 to 95,000 clones, about 91% being singletons. This clonotype was obtained from a human donor in good health. The sequenced sample was T cells isolated from PBMCs. The chain combines TRBV28 with TRBJ1-1, with 8 positions matching TRBD1. The CDR3 is CASSYIRTGLNTEAFF. For the CDR3, the DNA is TGTGCCAGCAGTTACATTCGGACAGGGTTGAACACTGAAGCTTTCTTT.